These 2 T cell receptor beta chains came from one sample sequenced in a study of cytomegalovirus exposure and HLA in healthy donors. Only in-frame clones appear in the TCRdb table, and some are missing; sequencing was by immunoSEQ multiplex PCR. This table has about 190,000 clones, about 84% appearing once. Sequencing was carried out using PBMCs. The receptors were sampled from a woman younger than 30 in good health and CMV-seronegative.

This clone occurred many times. The chain couples TRBV14 to TRBJ2-7; D gene ambiguous. CDR3 length equals 16 residues. The germline CDR1 and CDR2 sequences are SGHDN and FVKESK. V was pared by 0 bases and J by 6 bases, with 18 bases between. In DNA, the CDR3 is TGTGCCAGCAGCCAAGATAGTTTTTGGTCAACGGGCGAGCAGTACTTC. It translates to CASSQDSFWSTGEQYF.

This chain uses TRBV6-5 with TRBJ2-7, with D possibly being TRBD1 (6 bases). Germline CDR1 MNHEY, CDR2 SVGAGI. The CDR3 totals 14 residues. V dropped 2 bases and J dropped 1 base, with 9 bases sitting between them. DNA for the CDR3: TGTGCCAGCAGTTACAGGACAGAGTCCTACGAGCAGTACTTC. It yields the protein CASSYRTESYEQYF.